Listed here are 18 T cell receptor beta chains from one sample, sequenced in a study of T cell changes during pregnancy in multiple sclerosis. Measured with immunoSEQ multiplex PCR; TCRdb has only the in-frame clones, and not every one. This table has fewer than 25,000 clones, about 89% appearing once. Here the sequenced sample was CD4+ T cells from peripheral blood mononuclear cells, taken in the third trimester of pregnancy. The receptors come from a female donor in good health, enrolled as a control in a pregnancy study.

This chain uses TRBV18 with TRBJ1-2, with 8 bases identical to TRBD1. The germline V gene has CDR1 KGHSH and CDR2 LQKENI. Germline trimming cut 3 bases from V and 4 bases from J; bases unmatched to any gene: 7. The CDR3 contains 15 residues. In nucleotides, the CDR3 is TGTGCCAGCTCACCTGCCGGGACAGGAGTCTATGGCTACACCTTC. This codes for CASSPAGTGVYGYTF. The full variable domain, with the rest looked up from reference TRBV18 and TRBJ1-2, is NAGVMQNPRHLVRRRGQEARLRCSPMKGHSHVYWYRQLPEEGLKFMVYLQKENIIDESGMPKERFSAEFPKEGPSILRIQQVVRGDSAAYFCASSPAGTGVYGYTFGSGTRLTVV.

CDR3 residues: CASSYSGGRETQYF. The CDR3 DNA reads as TGTGCCAGCAGTTACTCGGGGGGACGAGAGACCCAGTACTTC. This chain joins TRBV6-6 and TRBJ2-5, with TRBD2 as a possible D gene (6 bases). The germline gives CDR1 MNHNY, CDR2 SVGAGI (reference sequence). The CDR3 covers 14 residues. Trimming stripped 0 bases from V and 4 bases from J, with 9 bases between.

The V gene is TRBV7-8, the J gene TRBJ2-7, with D perhaps TRBD1 (6 bases). The germline CDR1 and CDR2 sequences are SGHVS and FQNEAQ. This CDR3 region has 13 residues. V was clipped by 2 bases and J by 4 bases, with 9 bases between them. The CDR3 here is CASSLSGQYEQYF. CDR3 DNA: TGTGCCAGCAGCTTATCCGGACAGTACGAGCAGTACTTC.

The genes are TRBV6-6 and TRBJ1-5, with D perhaps TRBD1 (6 bases). Per the germline V gene, CDR1 is MNHNY and CDR2 is SVGAGI (reference sequence). Trimming took off 7 bases at V and 2 bases at J, with 12 bases between the two ends. The CDR3 spans 14 residues. CDR3 amino acids: CASTQGIGNQPQHF. CDR3 bases: TGTGCCAGCACTCAGGGGATTGGCAATCAGCCCCAGCATTTT.

The gene calls are TRBV29-1 and TRBJ1-1; D not resolved. The CDR3 totals 12 residues. The germline V gene has CDR1 SQVTM and CDR2 ANQGSEA. Trimming cost V 2 bases and J 0 bases, with 4 bases left between them. The CDR3 sequence: CSVETVNTEAFF. The CDR3 DNA reads as TGCAGCGTTGAAACGGTGAACACTGAAGCTTTCTTT.

The CDR3 region has the DNA TGTGCCAGCAGTTTATCATCAGGGGTAGGACAGCCCCAGCATTTT. Its protein product is CASSLSSGVGQPQHF. This chain joins TRBV27 and TRBJ1-5; maybe TRBD1 (6 bases). This CDR3 has 15 amino acids. The V gene's germline CDR1 is MNHEY and CDR2 SMNVEV (reference sequence). Trimming shortened V by 0 bases and J by 7 bases, and 13 bases separated the two germline ends.

The CDR3 DNA sequence: TGTGCCAGCAGCTTTACCAGGGGGCAAGAGACCCAGTACTTC. Its translation: CASSFTRGQETQYF. The gene calls are TRBV11-1 and TRBJ2-5, with 7 bases identical to TRBD1. V gave up 3 bases and J gave up 2 bases; unmatched junction bases: 3. The CDR3 covers 14 residues. Germline lookup yields CDR1 SGHAT and CDR2 FQDESV (reference sequence).

The chain carries TRBV7-8 and TRBJ2-7; tentatively, D is TRBD2 (5 bases). Germline V lookup: CDR1 SGHVS, CDR2 FQNEAQ. The CDR3 contains 15 residues. V dropped 5 bases and J dropped 2 bases, with 16 bases sitting between them. The CDR3: CASSLRGAGPYEQYF. In DNA, the CDR3 is TGTGCCAGCAGCCTCCGGGGAGCCGGGCCCTACGAGCAGTACTTC.

The rearrangement links TRBV29-1 to TRBJ1-2; D gene unclear. Germline-derived CDR1 and CDR2 are SQVTM and ANQGSEA. The CDR3 length is 11 residues. Trimming pared 3 bases from V and 7 bases from J, leaving 9 bases between. The CDR3 DNA follows: TGCAGCGTTGACTATAGTTTTGGCTACACCTTC. Amino acids: CSVDYSFGYTF.

The V and J genes are TRBV27 and TRBJ2-2; weak D call: TRBD1 (6 bases). Trimming removed 5 bases at V and 6 bases at J, with 13 bases between. Looked up from germline, CDR1 is MNHEY and CDR2 is SMNVEV (reference sequence). The CDR3 sequence is 14 residues long. The CDR3 DNA reads TGTGCCAGCAGTACCCAAGGGGGATCCGGGGAGCTGTTTTTT. It is translated as CASSTQGGSGELFF.

The chain links TRBV2 to TRBJ2-2; 9 bases map to TRBD1. The CDR3 runs to 15 residues. The V gene's germline CDR1 is SNHLY and CDR2 FYNNEI. The ends lost 4 bases at V and 5 bases at J; junction bases unmatched: 5. DNA of the CDR3: TGTGCCAGCAGTGGGGACAGGGTGACAACCGGGGAGCTGTTTTTT. Its translation: CASSGDRVTTGELFF.

The V and J genes are TRBV28 and TRBJ1-3, with D possibly TRBD1 on 6 matching bases. CDR1 is MDHEN, CDR2 SYDVKM, per germline. Trimming took 6 bases from V and 0 from J, leaving 9 bases between them. CDR3 length: 14 amino acids. The CDR3 DNA follows: TGTGCCAGCAGAACAGGGATCTCTGGAAACACCATATATTTT. Protein: CASRTGISGNTIYF.

This clone was observed a single time. V usage is TRBV6-1 and J usage is TRBJ2-7; 7 positions match TRBD1. CDR3 length: 14 residues. Germline V gene sequence: CDR1 MNHNS, CDR2 SASEGT. J lost 3 bases, V lost 1 base, and 3 bases had no gene match. CDR3 sequence reads: CASSEVGQVYEQYF. The CDR3 coding sequence is TGTGCCAGCAGTGAAGTCGGACAGGTCTACGAGCAGTACTTC.

The chain couples TRBV6-6 to TRBJ2-3; D not resolved. V shed 10 bases and J shed 2 bases, with 13 bases lying between them. The CDR3 extends over 13 amino acids. Germline-derived CDR1 and CDR2 are MNHNY and SVGAGI (reference sequence). The CDR3 loop is CATTRLTTDTQYF. The CDR3 DNA reads as TGTGCCACTACCAGGCTAACCACAGATACGCAGTATTTT.

The chain combines TRBV30 with TRBJ2-7; D gene unclear. CDR3 length: 12 residues. Trimming left V 4 bases short and J 2 bases short, with 9 bases between. In germline, CDR1 is GTSNPN, CDR2 SVGIG (reference sequence). The CDR3 protein is CAWKTGTYEQYF. CDR3 sequence (DNA): TGTGCCTGGAAGACGGGTACCTACGAGCAGTACTTC. The full variable domain, rest sourced from reference TRBV30 and TRBJ2-7, is SQTIHQWPATLVQPVGSPLSLECTVEGTSNPNLYWYRQAAGRGLQLLFYSVGIGQISSEVPQNLSASRPQDRQFILSSKKLLLSDSGFYLCAWKTGTYEQYFGPGTRLTVT.

This clone has a handful of counts. The chain carries TRBV5-1 and TRBJ2-3; 10 positions agree with TRBD2. After removal of 8 bases from V and 6 bases from J, the junction contained 18 bases not matched to a gene. The CDR3 has 17 amino acids. From germline, CDR1 is SGHRS and CDR2 YFSETQ. The CDR3 sequence: CASHPFPSGGAGDTQYF. Written as DNA, the CDR3 is TGCGCCAGTCACCCGTTCCCGAGCGGGGGGGCCGGGGATACGCAGTATTTT.

The chain employs TRBV7-3 and TRBJ2-7; unclear D gene. In germline, CDR1 is SGHTA, CDR2 FQGTGA. Trimming cost V 2 bases and J 0 bases, with 11 bases left between them. The CDR3 is 15 residues long. CDR3 sequence (DNA): TGTGCCAGCAGCTTATCTGGCGGAAGCTCCTACGAGCAGTACTTC. Encoded protein: CASSLSGGSSYEQYF.

This chain joins TRBV6-5 and TRBJ1-1, with D possibly TRBD1 on 6 matching bases. V dropped 9 bases and J dropped 6 bases, with 17 bases sitting between them. The CDR3 contains 13 residues. Germline V gene sequence: CDR1 MNHEY, CDR2 SVGAGI. CDR3 protein: CASKQGPSAEAFF. For the CDR3, the DNA is TGTGCCAGTAAACAGGGTCCAAGTGCTGAAGCTTTCTTT.